A single sample gave rise to the 11 T cell receptor beta chains below, sequenced in a study of blood T cell repertoires in COVID-19. Data came from immunoSEQ multiplex PCR; TCRdb stores just in-frame clones and leaves some out. The data contain approximately 70,000 clones, around 86% of them singletons. What was sequenced was peripheral blood. Every receptor here comes from a man aged 50 or older with active COVID-19.

J is TRBJ2-2 and V is TRBV5-1; 11 bases agree with TRBD2. The junction had 2 bases not matched to a gene; V was cut back by 1 base and J by 6 bases. CDR3 length equals 15 residues. CDR1 and CDR2 from the germline V gene are SGHRS and YFSETQ. The CDR3 sequence: CASSLTSGSSGELFF. The CDR3 nucleotides read TGCGCCAGCAGCTTGACTAGCGGGAGTTCCGGGGAGCTGTTTTTT.

The V call is TRBV24-1, the J call TRBJ1-2; TRBD1 is a possible D gene (5 bases). The CDR3 contains 13 residues. V lost 4 bases and J lost 4, with 9 bases in between. Germline assignment: CDR1 KGHDR and CDR2 SFDVKD. CDR3 in amino acids: CATSDIDSYGYTF. CDR3 bases: TGTGCCACCAGTGACATCGACAGCTATGGCTACACCTTC.

The chain couples TRBV28 to TRBJ1-2; tentative D call: TRBD1 (6 bases). The CDR3 length is 14 residues. Germline V gene data show CDR1 as MDHEN and CDR2 as SYDVKM. V shed 5 bases and J shed 2 bases, with 12 bases lying between them. In DNA, the CDR3 is TGTGCCAGCAGTCTCGACAGGTCAAACTATGGCTACACCTTC. It is translated as CASSLDRSNYGYTF.

In DNA form, the CDR3 reads TGTGCCAGCTCGATTAGACAGGGTGCGAACACCGGGGAGCTGTTTTTT. Encoded protein: CASSIRQGANTGELFF. The J gene is TRBJ2-2, the V gene TRBV18, with 7 bases aligning to TRBD1. This CDR3 region has 16 residues. CDR1 and CDR2 from the germline V gene are KGHSH and LQKENI. V dropped 6 bases and J dropped 0; count of bases not matched to a gene: 7.

Comments on this clone: No conserved phenylalanine or tryptophan is present at the end of the CDR3, so a read error is the likely explanation. It is unclear where the CDR3 begins or ends on the DNA, so no DNA is shown, and the CDR3 is as TCRdb lists it. V usage is TRBV6-1 and J usage is TRBJ1-4. Both ends counted, the CDR3 spans 12 residues. Germline V gene sequence: CDR1 MNHNS, CDR2 SASEGT. This chain's CDR3 is CASSEGGTVQTL.

The J gene is TRBJ2-7, the V gene TRBV7-2, with TRBD2 matching over 13 bases. The CDR3 covers 16 residues. V dropped 5 bases and J dropped 5; count of bases not matched to a gene: 9. Germline V gives CDR1 SGHTA, CDR2 FQGNSA. CDR3 nucleotide sequence: TGTGCCAGCAGCATATATCTGACTAGCGGGAGGAACGAGCAGTACTTC. Amino acids: CASSIYLTSGRNEQYF.

The V call is TRBV5-1, the J call TRBJ2-5; TRBD2 might be the D (6 bases). Germline V gene data show CDR1 as SGHRS and CDR2 as YFSETQ. Between the trimmed V and J ends, which lost 0 bases and 2 bases, there was a span of 20 bases. This CDR3 comprises 18 residues. The CDR3 is CASSLAGGRTYFQETQYF. CDR3 DNA sequence: TGCGCCAGCAGCTTGGCCGGTGGGAGGACCTACTTTCAAGAGACCCAGTACTTC. The full variable domain, its missing parts supplied by reference TRBV5-1 and TRBJ2-5, is KAGVTQTPRYLIKTRGQQVTLSCSPISGHRSVSWYQQTPGQGLQFLFEYFSETQRNKGNFPGRFSGRQFSNSRSEMNVSTLELGDSALYLCASSLAGGRTYFQETQYFGPGTRLLVL.

The genes are TRBV27 and TRBJ1-5; 10 bases are shared with TRBD1. In germline, CDR1 is MNHEY, CDR2 SMNVEV (reference sequence). With V trimmed by 4 bases and J by 1 base, 10 bases remained unmatched. The CDR3 totals 18 residues. The CDR3, as DNA: TGTGCCAGCAGTTCGGGACAGGGGTTGTCGCGGAGCAATCAGCCCCAGCATTTT. This gives the protein CASSSGQGLSRSNQPQHF.

The chain employs TRBV24-1 and TRBJ2-2, with TRBD2 matching 10 bases. Germline V lookup: CDR1 KGHDR, CDR2 SFDVKD. The trim removed 3 bases at V and 1 base at J, leaving 1 base unmatched. CDR3 length equals 16 residues. Here the CDR3 reads CATSDRTSGNTGELFF. The CDR3 bases are TGTGCCACCAGTGATAGGACTAGCGGGAACACCGGGGAGCTGTTTTTT.

This chain links TRBV18 with TRBJ2-3, with a weak D call TRBD2 (6 bases). The CDR3 runs to 13 residues. The V end lost 3 bases, the J end lost 4 bases, and 8 bases lay between the germline ends. Germline lookup yields CDR1 KGHSH and CDR2 LQKENI. The CDR3 nucleotides are TGTGCCAGCTCACCGCCTAGCGCAGATACGCAGTATTTT. Its translation: CASSPPSADTQYF.

The rearrangement joins TRBV5-8 to TRBJ2-2, with TRBD1 matching over 7 bases. The CDR3 runs to 17 residues. Germline loops: CDR1 SGHTS, CDR2 YDEGEE. Trimming took 5 bases from V and 1 from J; bases not matched to a gene: 11. The CDR3 reads CASRYGKGQLNTGELFF. The DNA for the CDR3 is TGTGCCAGCAGATACGGTAAGGGACAGCTGAACACCGGGGAGCTGTTTTTT.